The present T cell receptor (beta chain) was sequenced within a study of human T cells and chemical hapten exposure. Looking at the study overall: For sensitization, 2% DPC was applied to a roughly 2 cm by roughly 2 cm patch of upper inner arm skin.

This CDR3 is 19 amino acids long. V shed 5 bases and J 3 bases; nucleotides not matched to a gene: 20. Germline CDR1 MNHNS, CDR2 SASEGT. TCRdb re-derived calls from the RACE reads in MiXCR, one entry per CDR3 protein. The profile shows more than 300,000 distinct CDR3 sequences, around 5.5% of them singletons. As to time point: pre-sensitization, week 0. Treatment: therapeutic diphenylcyclopropenone sensitization with weekly scalp DPC. Prior to each patch test being applied, blood was drawn. This clonotype was counted only a few times. The chain is built from TRBV6-1 and TRBJ2-3, with TRBD2 matching 7 bases. The receptor's source is a woman aged 18 to 35 with alopecia areata. Some clones in this sample may be carry-over from other donors' samples. The sample was whole blood, taken in connection with sensitization to the hapten diphenylcyclopropenone (DPC). CDR3 nucleotide sequence: TGTGCCAGCAGTCCCTCGTTAGTTTTTGGAGCGGGGAGGACAGATACGCAGTATTTT. Protein: CASSPSLVFGAGRTDTQYF.